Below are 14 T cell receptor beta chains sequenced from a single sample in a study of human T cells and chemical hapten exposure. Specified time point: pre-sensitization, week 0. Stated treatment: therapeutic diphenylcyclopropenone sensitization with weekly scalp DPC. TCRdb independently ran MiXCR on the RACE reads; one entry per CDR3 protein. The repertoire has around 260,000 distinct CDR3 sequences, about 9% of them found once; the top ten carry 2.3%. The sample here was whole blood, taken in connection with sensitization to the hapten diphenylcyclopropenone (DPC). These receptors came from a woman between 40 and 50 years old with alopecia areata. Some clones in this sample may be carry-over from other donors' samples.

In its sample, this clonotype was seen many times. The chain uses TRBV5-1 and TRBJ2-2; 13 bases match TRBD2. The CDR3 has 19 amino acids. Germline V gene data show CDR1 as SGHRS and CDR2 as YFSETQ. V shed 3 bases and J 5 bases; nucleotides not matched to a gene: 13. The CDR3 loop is CASSYGTSGILQYTGELFF. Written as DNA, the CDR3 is TGCGCCAGCAGCTACGGGACTAGCGGGATTTTACAGTATACCGGGGAGCTGTTTTTT.

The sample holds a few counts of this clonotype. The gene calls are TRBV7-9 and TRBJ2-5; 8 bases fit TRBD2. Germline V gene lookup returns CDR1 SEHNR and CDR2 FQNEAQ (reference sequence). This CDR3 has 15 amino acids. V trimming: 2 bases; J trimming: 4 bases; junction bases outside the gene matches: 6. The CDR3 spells CASSLSGAGVETQYF. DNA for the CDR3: TGTGCCAGCAGCTTAAGTGGAGCGGGAGTAGAGACCCAGTACTTC. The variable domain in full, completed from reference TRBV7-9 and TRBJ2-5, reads DTGVSQNPRHKITKRGQNVTFRCDPISEHNRLYWYRQTLGQGPEFLTYFQNEAQLEKSRLLSDRFSAERPKGSFSTLEIQRTEQGDSAMYLCASSLSGAGVETQYFGPGTRLLVL.

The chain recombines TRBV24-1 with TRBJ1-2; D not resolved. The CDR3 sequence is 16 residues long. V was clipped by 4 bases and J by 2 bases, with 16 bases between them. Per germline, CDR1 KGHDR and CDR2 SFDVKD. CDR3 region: CATSDATLGPNYGYTF. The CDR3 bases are TGTGCCACCAGTGACGCCACCCTAGGACCAAACTATGGCTACACCTTC.

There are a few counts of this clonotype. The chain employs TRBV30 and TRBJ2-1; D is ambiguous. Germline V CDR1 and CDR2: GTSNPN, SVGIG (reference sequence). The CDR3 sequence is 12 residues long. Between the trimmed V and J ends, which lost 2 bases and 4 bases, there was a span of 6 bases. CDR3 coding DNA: TGTGCCTGGAGTTGGGGATACAATGAGCAGTTCTTC. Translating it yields CAWSWGYNEQFF.

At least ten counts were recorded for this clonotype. CDR3 in amino acids: CASSRGNQETQYF. CDR3 coding DNA: TGTGCCAGCAGTCGGGGGAACCAAGAGACCCAGTACTTC. V usage is TRBV12-3 or TRBV12-4 and J usage is TRBJ2-5; possibly TRBD2 for D (6 bases). The CDR3 is made up of 13 amino acids. V was clipped by 5 bases and J by 0 bases, with 7 bases between them.

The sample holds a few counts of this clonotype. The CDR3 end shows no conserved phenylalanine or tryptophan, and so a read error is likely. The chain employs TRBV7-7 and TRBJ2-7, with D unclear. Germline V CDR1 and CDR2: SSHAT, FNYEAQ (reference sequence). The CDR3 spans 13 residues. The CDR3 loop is CASSPIETYEQYS. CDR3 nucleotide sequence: TGTGCTAGCAGCCCAATCGAGACTTACGAGCAGTACTCC.

As DNA, the CDR3 is TGTGCCATCAGTGCCTCTCGAGAGGGACAGGGTAACTATGGCTACACCTTC. Encoded protein: CAISASREGQGNYGYTF. The rearrangement joins TRBV10-3 to TRBJ1-2, with 9 bases matching TRBD1. Germline V gene sequence: CDR1 ENHRY, CDR2 SYGVKD. This CDR3 spans 17 amino acids. Losses at the gene ends were 4 bases for V and 1 base for J; bases not matched to a gene: 10.

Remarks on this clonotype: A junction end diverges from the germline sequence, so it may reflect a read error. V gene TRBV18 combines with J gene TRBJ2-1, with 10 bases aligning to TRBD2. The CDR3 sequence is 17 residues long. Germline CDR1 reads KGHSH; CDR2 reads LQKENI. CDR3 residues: CASSPIKGLAGVNAQFF. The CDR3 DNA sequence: TGTGCCAGCTCACCAATTAAAGGGCTAGCGGGAGTGAATGCGCAGTTCTTC.

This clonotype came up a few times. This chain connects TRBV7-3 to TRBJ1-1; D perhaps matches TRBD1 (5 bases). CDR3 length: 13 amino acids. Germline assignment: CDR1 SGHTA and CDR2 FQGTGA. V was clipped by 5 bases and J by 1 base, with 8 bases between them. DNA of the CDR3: TGTGCCAGCAGCCAGACAGCGAACACTGAAGCTTTCTTT. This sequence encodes CASSQTANTEAFF.

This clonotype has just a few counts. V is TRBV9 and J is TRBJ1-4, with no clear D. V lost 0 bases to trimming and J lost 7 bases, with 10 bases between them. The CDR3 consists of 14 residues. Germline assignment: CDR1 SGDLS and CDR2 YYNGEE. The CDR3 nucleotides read TGTGCCAGCAGCGTAGAGCCGGTGGGTGAAAAACTGTTTTTT. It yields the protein CASSVEPVGEKLFF.

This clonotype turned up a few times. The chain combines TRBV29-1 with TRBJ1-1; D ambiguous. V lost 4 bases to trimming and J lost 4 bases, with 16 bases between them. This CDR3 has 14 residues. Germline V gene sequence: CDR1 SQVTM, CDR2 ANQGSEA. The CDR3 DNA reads TGCAGCGTTGTCGCCCCCACAGAGGCCACTGAAGCTTTCTTT. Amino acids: CSVVAPTEATEAFF. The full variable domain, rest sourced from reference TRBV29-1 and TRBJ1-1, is SAVISQKPSRDICQRGTSLTIQCQVDSQVTMMFWYRQQPGQSLTLIATANQGSEATYESGFVIDKFPISRPNLTFSTLTVSNMSPEDSSIYLCSVVAPTEATEAFFGQGTRLTVV.

The DNA of the CDR3 is TGTGCCAGCCGCGAGGGACAGGGGGCCACTGAAGCTTTCTTT. Protein: CASREGQGATEAFF. The chain uses TRBV4-2 and TRBJ1-1; 12 nucleotides line up with TRBD1. Trimming at V came to 8 bases and at J to 4 bases, leaving 5 bases not matched to a gene. In germline, CDR1 is LGHNA, CDR2 YNFKEQ. This CDR3 region has 14 residues.

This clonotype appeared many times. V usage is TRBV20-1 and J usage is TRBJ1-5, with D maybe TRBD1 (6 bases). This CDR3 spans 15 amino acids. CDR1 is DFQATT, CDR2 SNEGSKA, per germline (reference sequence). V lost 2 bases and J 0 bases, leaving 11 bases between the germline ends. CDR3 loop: CSARPGHHSNQPQHF. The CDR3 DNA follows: TGCAGTGCTAGACCGGGACACCATAGCAATCAGCCCCAGCATTTT.

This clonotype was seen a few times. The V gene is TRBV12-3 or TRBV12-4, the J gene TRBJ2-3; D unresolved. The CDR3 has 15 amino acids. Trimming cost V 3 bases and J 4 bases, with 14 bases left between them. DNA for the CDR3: TGTGCCAGCAGTTTCATCGGTACGGCGTCAGATACGCAGTATTTT. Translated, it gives CASSFIGTASDTQYF.